The rows below give T cell receptor beta chains drawn from one sample of a study of cytomegalovirus exposure and HLA in healthy donors. Clones were read by immunoSEQ multiplex PCR, and TCRdb kept only the in-frame ones, dropping some. Of about 130,000 clones detected, 60% to 85% appear once; the ten largest clones hold 6% to 8.5%. The sequencing input was PBMCs. The receptor source for this set is a man between 25 and 39 years old in good health and CMV-seronegative. CDR3s include the opening cysteine and the closing phenylalanine or tryptophan. A D gene is named only where the DNA matches it firmly. Part of the rows lack a size; the others show once, few, many or a class for expanded clones.

j_call,v_call,clone_size,d_call,cdr3_nt,cdr3_aa
TRBJ2-3,TRBV5-4,.,TRBD2,TGTGCCAGCAGCTTGGCACAGCGGGGTCTGACAGATACGCAGTATTTT,CASSLAQRGLTDTQYF
TRBJ1-1,TRBV10-3,.,TRBD1,TGTGCCATCAGTGTGGGGGGGACCGGGGGGACAGGGGGCTCAGTAGGGGACACTGAAGCTTTCTTT,CAISVGGTGGTGGSVGDTEAFF
TRBJ1-2,TRBV6-5,.,TRBD1,TGTGCCAGCAGCAACAGGGGAAATGGCTACACCTTC,CASSNRGNGYTF
TRBJ2-1,TRBV19,few,TRBD2,TGTGCCAGTAGTCCCCTGGGGGAGGGCCTCGATGAGCAGTTCTTC,CASSPLGEGLDEQFF
TRBJ2-2,TRBV11-3,few,.,TGTGCCAGCAGCTTAAAACTGGGGGGGCTGTTTTTT,CASSLKLGGLFF
TRBJ2-3,TRBV4-1,.,TRBD2,TGCGCCAGCAGCCAAGGCGGACTAGCTGTAGATACGCAGTATTTT,CASSQGGLAVDTQYF
TRBJ2-4,TRBV19,.,.,TGTGCCAGTAGTACAGCAACGAGAGCCAAAAACAGTCAGTACTTC,CASSTATRAKNSQYF
TRBJ1-2,TRBV28,.,.,TGTGCCAGCAGGACATCCGGGGTCTATGGCTACACCTTC,CASRTSGVYGYTF
TRBJ2-5,TRBV29-1,.,TRBD2,TGCAGCGTCCCTGCGGGACTAGCGAGACAAGAGACCCGGTACTTC,CSVPAGLARQETRYF
TRBJ1-5,TRBV7-2,once,.,TGTGCCAGCAGCGGGAGTAGCAATCAGCCCCAGCATTTT,CASSGSSNQPQHF
TRBJ2-2,TRBV7-3,.,TRBD1,TGTGCCAGCAGCTCCCGGGACAGGGGGACCGGGGAGCTGTTTTTT,CASSSRDRGTGELFF
TRBJ2-7,TRBV18,.,TRBD1,TGTGCCAGCTCACCACCCGGGACAGGGGGGTACGAGCAGTACTTC,CASSPPGTGGYEQYF
TRBJ2-2,TRBV28,.,TRBD1,TGTGCCAGCAGGCCGGGACAGGGGGCTTTCGGGGAGCTGTTTTTT,CASRPGQGAFGELFF
TRBJ2-7,TRBV7-9,.,.,TGTGCCAGCAGCTTAGGTGAGGGCGAGCAGTACTTC,CASSLGEGEQYF
TRBJ2-7,TRBV28,.,.,TGTGCCAGCAGTTTATCAGGGTTCCCCTACGAGCAGTACTTC,CASSLSGFPYEQYF